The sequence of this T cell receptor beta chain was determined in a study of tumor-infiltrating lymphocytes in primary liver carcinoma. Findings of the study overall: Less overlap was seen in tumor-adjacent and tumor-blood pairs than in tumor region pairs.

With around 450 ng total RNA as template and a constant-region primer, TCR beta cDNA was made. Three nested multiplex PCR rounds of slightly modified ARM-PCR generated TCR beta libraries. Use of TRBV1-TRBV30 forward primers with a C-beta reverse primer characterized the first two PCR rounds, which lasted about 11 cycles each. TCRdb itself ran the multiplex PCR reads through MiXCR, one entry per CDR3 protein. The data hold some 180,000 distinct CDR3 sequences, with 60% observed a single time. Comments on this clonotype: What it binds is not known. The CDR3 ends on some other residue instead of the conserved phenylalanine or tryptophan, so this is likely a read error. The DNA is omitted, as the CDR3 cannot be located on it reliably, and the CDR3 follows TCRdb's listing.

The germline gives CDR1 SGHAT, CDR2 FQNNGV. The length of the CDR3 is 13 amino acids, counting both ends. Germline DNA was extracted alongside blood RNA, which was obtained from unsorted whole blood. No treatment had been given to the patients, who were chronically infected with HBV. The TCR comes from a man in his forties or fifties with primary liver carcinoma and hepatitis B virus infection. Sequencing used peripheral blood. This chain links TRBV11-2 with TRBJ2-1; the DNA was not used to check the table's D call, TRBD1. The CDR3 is CASSSFRGHEHFL.